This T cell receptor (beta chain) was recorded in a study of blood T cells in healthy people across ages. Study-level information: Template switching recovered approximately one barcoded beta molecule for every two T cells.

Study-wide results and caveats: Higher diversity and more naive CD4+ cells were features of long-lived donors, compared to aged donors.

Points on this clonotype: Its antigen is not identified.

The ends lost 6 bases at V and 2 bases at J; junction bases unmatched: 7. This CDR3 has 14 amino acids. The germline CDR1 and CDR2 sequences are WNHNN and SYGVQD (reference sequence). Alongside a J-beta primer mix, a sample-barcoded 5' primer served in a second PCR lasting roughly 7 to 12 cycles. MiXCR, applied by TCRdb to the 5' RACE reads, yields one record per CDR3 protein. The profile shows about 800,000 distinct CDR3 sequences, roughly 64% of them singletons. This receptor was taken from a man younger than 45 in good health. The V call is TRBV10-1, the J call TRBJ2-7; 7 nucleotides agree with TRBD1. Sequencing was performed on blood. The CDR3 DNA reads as TGCGCCAGCAGGCCGGGACAGCGACCCTACGAGCAGTACTTC. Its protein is CASRPGQRPYEQYF.